Listed below are T cell receptor beta chains from one sample, sequenced in a study of glioma-infiltrating T cells. TCRdb used MiXCR to reprocess the multiplex PCR reads, holding one entry per CDR3 protein. The sample lists over 70,000 distinct CDR3 sequences, less than 30% occurring once. The specimen was glioma tissue, nonneoplastic brain tissue, or PBMCs (not recorded which). These receptors were obtained from a human donor with low-grade glioma or glioblastoma, undergoing nonglioma brain surgery, or in good health (not recorded which). Each CDR3 is given with its conserved first and last residue. A D gene is named only where the DNA matches it firmly. Only some rows state a clone size, as once, few, many or a class for expanded clones.

V gene,D gene,clone size,J gene,CDR3 DNA,CDR3 protein
TRBV6-1,TRBD2,many,TRBJ2-2,TGTGCCAGCAGTTCCATCAGCGGGGGGTCTCCCACCGGGGAGCTGTTTTTT,CASSSISGGSPTGELFF
TRBV7-2,.,many,TRBJ2-5,TGTGCCAGCAGCCCCGACCCTGGGGGTTTCGAGACCCAGTACTTC,CASSPDPGGFETQYF
TRBV7-9,.,many,TRBJ1-1,TGTGCCAGCAGCCCCTGGCGTACGAACACTGAAGCTTTCTTT,CASSPWRTNTEAFF
TRBV5-4,.,few,TRBJ2-5,TGTGCCAGCAGCTTAAAACGCGGGACGGCAGAGACCCAGTACTTC,CASSLKRGTAETQYF
TRBV2,TRBD1,many,TRBJ1-5,TGTGCCAGCAGAGGGGGACAGGGCTCTCAGCCCCAGCATTTT,CASRGGQGSQPQHF
TRBV29-1,.,.,TRBJ2-7,TGCAGCGTTGATGGAGGGAGAGACTACGAGCAGTACTTC,CSVDGGRDYEQYF
TRBV6-1,.,many,TRBJ2-4,TGTGCCAGCAGACCTACAGCCAAAAACATTCAGTACTTC,CASRPTAKNIQYF
TRBV3-1,TRBD1,many,TRBJ1-6,TGTGCCAGCAGGAGAGGGACAGATACTTCACCCCTCCACTTT,CASRRGTDTSPLHF
TRBV12-3/TRBV12-4,.,few,TRBJ1-5,TGTGCCAGCAGTTCACCTGGGGAAACCAATCAGCCCCAGCATTTT,CASSSPGETNQPQHF
TRBV19,.,many,TRBJ1-1,TGTGCCAGTAGTAGATCCCTAACAAGAGAAGCTTTCTTT,CASSRSLTREAFF
TRBV3-1,.,.,TRBJ1-1,TGTGCCAGCAGCCAACGGGCAGCGAAGAACACTGAAGCTTTCTTT,CASSQRAAKNTEAFF
TRBV13,.,.,TRBJ1-1,TGTGCCAGCAGCCAGGACGGACAGATGAACACTGAAGCTTTCTTT,CASSQDGQMNTEAFF
TRBV7-6,TRBD1,many,TRBJ1-5,TGTGCCAGCAGCTATGGGACAGGGCTTAGCAATCAGCCCCAGCATTTT,CASSYGTGLSNQPQHF
TRBV27,.,many,TRBJ2-1,TGTGCCAGCATTAACAACTGGGGGCAGATAACGTACAATGAGCAGTTCTTC,CASINNWGQITYNEQFF
TRBV20-1,.,.,TRBJ2-1,TGCAGTGCTAGAGAACGGGGCGAAGAGAATGAGCAGTTCTTC,CSARERGEENEQFF
TRBV6-1,TRBD1,many,TRBJ1-2,TGTGCCAGCAGTTATGGGACAGGCAACTATGGCTACACCTTC,CASSYGTGNYGYTF
TRBV29-1,TRBD1,few,TRBJ1-1,TGCAACGTCCGGACAGGAGGGAACACTGAAGCTTTCTTT,CNVRTGGNTEAFF
TRBV19,.,.,TRBJ2-7,TGTGCCAGTAGTATGAGTCACCCGGGCGCGATCTCCTACGAGCAGTACTTC,CASSMSHPGAISYEQYF
TRBV20-1,.,many,TRBJ1-4,TGCAGTGCTAGAGATCGGGGGCACGGGGGTTTGGAACTGTTTTTT,CSARDRGHGGLELFF
TRBV7-2,TRBD1,many,TRBJ2-1,TGTGCCAGCAGCTATCAGACAGGGGGAACTCGGGAGCAGTTCTTC,CASSYQTGGTREQFF
TRBV9,TRBD1,.,TRBJ2-3,TGTGCCAGCAGCGTTGGGACAGGGGTTGTAACAGATACGCAGTATTTT,CASSVGTGVVTDTQYF
TRBV6-1,.,many,TRBJ2-3,TGTGCCAGCAGTTATGTGTCTAGCGGCACAGATACGCAGTATTTT,CASSYVSSGTDTQYF
TRBV20-1,TRBD2,.,TRBJ2-7,TGCAGTGCCATAAACACTAGCGGGGGGGCCTACGAGCAGTACTTC,CSAINTSGGAYEQYF
TRBV18,TRBD2,few,TRBJ2-3,TGTGCCAGCTCACCACCGGGGGGGGGCACAGATACGCAGTATTTT,CASSPPGGGTDTQYF
TRBV10-3,.,many,TRBJ1-2,TGTGCCATCAGTGAGTCTAACTATGGCTACACCTTC,CAISESNYGYTF
TRBV24-1,.,many,TRBJ2-3,TGTGCCACCAGTGATTTCGCCGGAGATACGCAGTATTTT,CATSDFAGDTQYF
TRBV20-1,.,many,TRBJ1-2,TGCAGTGCTAGAGATCGGACAACAAACTATGGCTACACCTTC,CSARDRTTNYGYTF